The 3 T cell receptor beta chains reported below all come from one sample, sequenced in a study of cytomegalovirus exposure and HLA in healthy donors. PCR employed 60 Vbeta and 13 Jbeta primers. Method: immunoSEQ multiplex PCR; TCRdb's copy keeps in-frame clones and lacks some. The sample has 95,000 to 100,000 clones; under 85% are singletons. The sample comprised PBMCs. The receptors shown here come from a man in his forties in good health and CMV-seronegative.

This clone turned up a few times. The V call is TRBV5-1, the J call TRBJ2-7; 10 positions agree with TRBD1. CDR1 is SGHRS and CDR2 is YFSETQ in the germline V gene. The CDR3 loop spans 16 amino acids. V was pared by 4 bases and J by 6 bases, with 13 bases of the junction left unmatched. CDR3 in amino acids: CASSPNPGQGVSEQYF. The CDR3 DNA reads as TGCGCCAGCAGCCCGAACCCCGGACAGGGGGTAAGCGAGCAGTACTTC. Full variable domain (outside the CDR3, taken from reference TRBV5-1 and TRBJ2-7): KAGVTQTPRYLIKTRGQQVTLSCSPISGHRSVSWYQQTPGQGLQFLFEYFSETQRNKGNFPGRFSGRQFSNSRSEMNVSTLELGDSALYLCASSPNPGQGVSEQYFGPGTRLTVT.

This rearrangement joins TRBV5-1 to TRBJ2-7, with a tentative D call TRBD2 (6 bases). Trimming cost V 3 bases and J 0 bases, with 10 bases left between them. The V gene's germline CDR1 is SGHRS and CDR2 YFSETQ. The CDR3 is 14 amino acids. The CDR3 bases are TGCGCCAGCAGCTGGGGGGTAACCTCCTACGAGCAGTACTTC. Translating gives CASSWGVTSYEQYF.

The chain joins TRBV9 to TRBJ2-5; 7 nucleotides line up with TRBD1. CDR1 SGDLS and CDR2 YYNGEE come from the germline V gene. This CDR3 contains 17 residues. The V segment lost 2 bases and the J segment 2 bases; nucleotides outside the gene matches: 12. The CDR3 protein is CASSVNPRQGSQETQYF. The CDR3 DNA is TGTGCCAGCAGCGTTAACCCACGACAGGGTTCACAAGAGACCCAGTACTTC.